Below are 19 T cell receptor beta chains sequenced from a single sample in a study of CD8+CD57+ T cells in acquired aplastic anemia. The authors sequenced patients whose flow cytometry had shown CD8+CD57+ cell expansion. TCR beta VDJ and CDR3 profiling used genomic DNA as template. MiXCR was run by TCRdb on the reads, yielding one entry per CDR3 protein. The sample lists about 150,000 distinct CDR3 sequences; less than 60% were seen once. The specimen was sorted CD4+, CD8+, or CD8+CD57+ T cells (not recorded which) from PBMCs. The receptors derive from a human donor with aplastic anemia.

As for this clonotype: One junction end does not reproduce the germline sequence, and a read error may be involved. The rearrangement joins TRBV10-3 to TRBJ1-1, with unresolved D. Germline loops: CDR1 ENHRY, CDR2 SYGVKD. The CDR3 loop spans 13 amino acids. CDR3 in DNA: TGTGCCAGCAGTAGGAGAGAGAACACTGAAGCTCTCTTT. It yields the protein CASSRRENTEALF.

The gene calls are TRBV10-2 and TRBJ2-3; 8 nucleotides align to TRBD2. The CDR3 is made up of 15 amino acids. Germline CDR1 and CDR2: WSHSY and SAAADI. Unmatched junction bases numbered 9, after V lost 7 bases and J lost 3 bases. As DNA, the CDR3 is TGCGCCAGCAAGAATCCGGGGGGGGATACAGATACGCAGTATTTT. Translation gives CASKNPGGDTDTQYF.

V and J are TRBV11-2 and TRBJ2-7; D remains ambiguous. Germline V gene data show CDR1 as SGHAT and CDR2 as FQNNGV. This CDR3 has 16 residues. V was pared by 5 bases and J by 0 bases, with 17 bases between. CDR3 in DNA: TGTGCCAGCAGCCCATTCCTTGACACTCCCTCCTACGAGCAGTACTTC. It encodes CASSPFLDTPSYEQYF.

Note on this clonotype: Since no conserved phenylalanine or tryptophan closes the CDR3, a read error is the likely cause. No DNA is shown, since the ends of the CDR3 on it are uncertain; the CDR3 is the one TCRdb lists. The chain uses TRBV7-9 and TRBJ1-1. The CDR3 is 8 residues long, ends included. CDR1 and CDR2 (germline): SEHNR, FQNEAQ (reference sequence). The CDR3 sequence is CASSLVSC.

This clonotype was detected a few times. The chain links TRBV24-1 to TRBJ1-2; D not certain. This CDR3 spans 12 amino acids. The V and J ends lost 4 bases and 7 bases respectively, with 9 bases between them. From germline, CDR1 is KGHDR and CDR2 SFDVKD. DNA for the CDR3: TGTGCCACCAGTGACAGAAGCCTTGGCTACACCTTC. It encodes CATSDRSLGYTF.

This clonotype has a count of ten or more. The chain carries TRBV15 and TRBJ1-2; D ambiguous. The V end was cut by 0 bases, the J end by 5 bases, with 10 bases between. This CDR3 is built from 14 residues. Germline assignment: CDR1 LNHNV and CDR2 YYDKDF (reference sequence). The CDR3 DNA reads TGTGCCACCAGCAGAGATTTGAAGGGTTATGGCTACACCTTC. Its protein is CATSRDLKGYGYTF.

This clonotype was observed many times. V gene TRBV15 combines with J gene TRBJ1-1; D is unclear. Trimming stripped 1 base from V and 6 bases from J, with 9 bases between. CDR1 is LNHNV and CDR2 is YYDKDF in the germline V gene (reference sequence). The CDR3 runs 13 residues. This CDR3 reads CATSRGGYAEAFF. CDR3 sequence (DNA): TGTGCCACCAGCAGAGGAGGCTACGCTGAAGCTTTCTTT.

This clonotype was seen only once. This may come from a read error, since a much larger clone is one base off. V and J are TRBV14 and TRBJ1-5; 8 bases match TRBD1. The V and J ends lost 5 bases and 9 bases, in that order; junction bases with no gene match: 9. The CDR3 length is 14 residues. CDR1 is SGHDN, CDR2 FVKESK, per germline. DNA of the CDR3: TGTGCCAGCAGCACAGGGGGACCGGGTCGGCCCCAGCATTTT. Encoded protein: CASSTGGPGRPQHF.

This clonotype came up many times. The chain is built from TRBV6-1 and TRBJ2-1, with D perhaps TRBD2 (7 bases). This CDR3 is built from 14 residues. The V end was cut by 4 bases, the J end by 9 bases, with 16 bases between. Germline V CDR1 and CDR2: MNHNS, SASEGT. This chain's CDR3 is CASSGLGGGAEQFF. In DNA, the CDR3 is TGTGCCAGCAGTGGACTGGGGGGGGGGGCTGAGCAGTTCTTC.

This clonotype was found many times. The junction does not match germline at one end; this may be a read error. The V gene is TRBV11-3, the J gene TRBJ2-3; 9 bases are shared with TRBD2. The CDR3 is 14 amino acids. Germline CDR1 is SGHNT and CDR2 is YENEEA. CDR3 nucleotides: TGTGCCAGCAGTTTTAGCGGGAGCATAGATACGCAGTATTTT. Encoded protein: CASSFSGSIDTQYF.

Many counts were recorded for this clonotype. V and J are TRBV10-1 and TRBJ2-1; D possibly corresponds to TRBD2 (5 bases). The germline V and J ends were trimmed by 7 bases and 3 bases, with 16 bases remaining between them. CDR1 and CDR2 from the germline V gene are WNHNN and SYGVQD (reference sequence). The CDR3 consists of 15 residues. For the CDR3, the DNA is TGCGCCAGCATTAGACCAATCCGGGGCTACAATGAGCAGTTCTTC. Protein: CASIRPIRGYNEQFF.

This clonotype was detected only a few times. This could be a read error, since a much larger clone is one nucleotide away. The CDR3 DNA reads TGCAGTGCTATGGTTCAGGGTCTGCGTATCTACAATGAGCAGTTCTTC. Translated: CSAMVQGLRIYNEQFF. The chain is built from TRBV20-1 and TRBJ2-1; possibly TRBD1 for D (5 bases). Trimming stripped 4 bases from V and 3 bases from J, with 19 bases between. Germline-derived CDR1 and CDR2 are DFQATT and SNEGSKA (reference sequence). The CDR3 is 16 amino acids.

The chain has TRBV24-1 and TRBJ1-2; 7 positions agree with TRBD1. The CDR3 is 14 amino acids. With V trimmed by 2 bases and J by 8 bases, 7 bases remained unmatched. Looked up from germline, CDR1 is KGHDR and CDR2 is SFDVKD. The CDR3 loop is CATSDSDRVAGYTF. The CDR3 coding sequence is TGTGCCACCAGTGATTCCGACAGGGTTGCGGGCTACACCTTC.

This clonotype was seen at least ten times. The genes are TRBV5-6 and TRBJ1-1; the match to TRBD1 covers 10 bases. The V gene's germline CDR1 is SGHDT and CDR2 YYEEEE. V shed 4 bases and J 0 bases; nucleotides not matched to a gene: 6. This CDR3 comprises 16 residues. CDR3 protein: CASSMDRGRMNTEAFF. The CDR3 nucleotides are TGTGCCAGCAGCATGGACAGGGGGAGAATGAACACTGAAGCTTTCTTT. The whole variable domain, filled in from reference TRBV5-6 and TRBJ1-1, reads DAGVTQSPTHLIKTRGQQVTLRCSPKSGHDTVSWYQQALGQGPQFIFQYYEEEERQRGNFPDRFSGHQFPNYSSELNVNALLLGDSALYLCASSMDRGRMNTEAFFGQGTRLTVV.

This clonotype was recorded many times. The gene calls are TRBV19 and TRBJ1-1; TRBD1 might be the D (6 bases). Germline V CDR1 and CDR2: LNHDA, SQIVND (reference sequence). The CDR3 is 17 residues long. Trimming left V 5 bases short and J 3 bases short, with 22 bases between. The CDR3 coding sequence is TGTGCCAGTAGTCCCTGGGGTCAGGGGTACACCTACACTGAAGCTTTCTTT. The encoded protein is CASSPWGQGYTYTEAFF.

For this clonotype: One end of the junction does not line up with germline, which may come from a read error. The genes are TRBV19 and TRBJ1-1; D ambiguous. Germline CDR1 and CDR2: LNHDA and SQIVND (reference sequence). The CDR3 length is 11 residues. The CDR3 DNA reads as TGTGCCGGTAGTAGGCAGAGCCAAGCTTTCTTT. Protein sequence: CAGSRQSQAFF.

J is TRBJ2-7 and V is TRBV7-8; TRBD2 matches at 11 bases. Looked up from germline, CDR1 is SGHVS and CDR2 is FQNEAQ. There are 15 residues in the CDR3. Losses at the gene ends were 5 bases for V and 0 bases for J; bases not matched to a gene: 3. The CDR3: CASSPGLAGSYEQYF. CDR3 in DNA: TGTGCCAGCAGCCCCGGACTAGCGGGCTCCTACGAGCAGTACTTC. The full variable domain, in which reference TRBV7-8 and TRBJ2-7 provide the parts outside the CDR3, is GAGVSQSPRYKVAKRGQDVALRCDPISGHVSLFWYQQALGQGPEFLTYFQNEAQLDKSGLPSDRFFAERPEGSVSTLKIQRTQQEDSAVYLCASSPGLAGSYEQYFGPGTRLTVT.

There are many counts of this clonotype. The chain uses TRBV5-1 and TRBJ2-2, with D tentatively TRBD1 (7 bases). With 2 bases removed from V and 5 bases from J, the gap between germline ends came to 13 bases. The CDR3 consists of 15 residues. Germline CDR1 SGHRS, CDR2 YFSETQ. CDR3 bases: TGCGCCAGCAGCTTAGGAGGGGGCCGAACCGGGGAGCTGTTTTTT. Translation: CASSLGGGRTGELFF.

This chain uses TRBV7-2 with TRBJ1-3; D uncertain. This CDR3 region has 14 residues. CDR1 and CDR2 (germline): SGHTA, FQGNSA. V was shortened by 5 bases and J by 6 bases, with 14 bases between the two germline ends. This chain's CDR3 is CASSLIPTPNTIYF. In DNA, the CDR3 is TGTGCCAGCAGCCTGATACCGACTCCAAACACCATATATTTT. Full variable domain (rest looked up from reference TRBV7-2 and TRBJ1-3): GAGVSQSPSNKVTEKGKDVELRCDPISGHTALYWYRQSLGQGLEFLIYFQGNSAPDKSGLPSDRFSAERTGGSVSTLTIQRTQQEDSAVYLCASSLIPTPNTIYFGEGSWLTVV.